This T cell receptor (beta chain) was recovered during a study of a mutant IDH1 vaccine in newly diagnosed glioma. Study background: Investigators started vaccination 4-6 weeks after radiotherapy alone, or with temozolomide cycles. Visit timing is recorded as week 35 for V12 and week 47 for V13.

Time point denoted: week 35, safety follow-up. Doses comprised 300 ug of mutant IDH1 20-mer peptide each, plus topical imiquimod. The patients were given eight vaccinations, one each in weeks 1, 3, 5, 7, 11, 15, 19 and 23. Germline assignment: CDR1 SGHRS and CDR2 YFSETQ. Trimming removed 5 bases at V and 4 bases at J, with 16 bases between. The CDR3 extends over 14 amino acids. This clone was found once. The antigen is unknown. Study-wide points: Pseudoprogression appeared unlinked to shifts in leading peripheral T cell clonotypes.

Assay: immunoSEQ multiplex PCR; the TCRdb copy retains only in-frame clones and omits some. The data hold over 45,000 clones, with 70% to 80% observed a single time. This TCR came from a man aged 35-49 years with glioma. The V and J genes are TRBV5-1 and TRBJ2-7, with a possible D match to TRBD1 (5 bases). The sequenced sample was PBMCs, obtained from a glioma patient whose treatment included an IDH1 peptide vaccine. The CDR3 protein is CASRPTDDRYEQYF. DNA of the CDR3: TGCGCCAGCAGGCCGACAGACGACCGGTACGAGCAGTACTTC.